The clone carrying this TCR beta chain was observed once. What it binds is unknown. Using its own MiXCR run on the reads, TCRdb lists one record per CDR3 protein. The table lists fewer than 1,000,000 distinct CDR3 sequences, around a third of them singletons. This sample was taken from a study of T cell repertoires in cytomegalovirus infection. Across the whole study: Used in the study were CMV epitopes, some recently identified and HLA-C-restricted, others well-studied and HLA-B-restricted. Indicated by public TCR beta signatures were CMV infection and matching HLA type. Study-wide results and limits: People with CMV and the relevant HLA were identified by cumulative public TCR beta family frequency. The ex vivo response was dominated by HLA-C-restricted CMV-specific TCR beta clonotypes.

Germline V gives CDR1 SQVTM, CDR2 ANQGSEA. V was pared by 4 bases and J by 3 bases, with 5 bases of the junction left unmatched. This CDR3 comprises 14 residues. The sequences come from cultured CD8+ T cells from PBMCs, collected from culture after CMV antigen stimulation. The chain uses TRBV29-1 and TRBJ2-1; 8 bases align to TRBD1. This receptor was identified in a human donor in good health (CMV status not recorded). Some clones in this sample may be carry-over from other donors' samples. The CDR3 nucleotides read TGCAGCGTTGGGAGGACAGGGCTCTACAATGAGCAGTTCTTC. Residues: CSVGRTGLYNEQFF.